Shown below are 6 T cell receptor beta chains from a single sample sequenced in a study of regulatory T cells in long-lasting Graves disease. Arm-PCR of CDR3 regions and iRepertoire HTBI primers were the basis on which TCR beta libraries were built. TCRdb fed the multiplex PCR reads into MiXCR, producing one record per CDR3 protein. The data show 300,000 to 350,000 distinct CDR3 sequences, about 19% seen once. Time point denoted: persistent/refractory GD, antithyroid drugs over 5 years with positive TRAb. The TCR library was made from RNA that had been extracted from PBMCs in TRIzol. This material consisted of peripheral blood mononuclear cells (PBMCs), taken when the disease was refractory, from a patient treated with antithyroid drugs. The source is a female donor with Graves disease.

This chain joins TRBV15 and TRBJ2-7; TRBD1 might be the D (5 bases). Trimming pared 6 bases from V and 5 bases from J, leaving 11 bases between. Germline CDR1 LNHNV, CDR2 YYDKDF (reference sequence). The CDR3 length is 12 residues. Here the CDR3 reads CATSSQGHEQYF. Written as DNA, the CDR3 is TGTGCCACCAGTTCCCAGGGCCACGAGCAGTACTTC.

This clonotype was counted many times. V is TRBV2 and J is TRBJ2-7; 10 nucleotides line up with TRBD2. CDR1 is SNHLY, CDR2 FYNNEI, per germline. The CDR3 is 15 residues long. V shed 2 bases and J 2 bases; nucleotides not matched to a gene: 3. The CDR3 here is CASSEWTSGAYEQYF. In DNA, the CDR3 is TGTGCCAGCAGTGAATGGACTAGCGGCGCCTACGAGCAGTACTTC.

The sample holds many counts of this clonotype. This sequence joins TRBV7-3 and TRBJ1-2, with D possibly TRBD1 on 6 matching bases. Germline lookup yields CDR1 SGHTA and CDR2 FQGTGA. Deletions cut 5 bases from V and 3 bases from J, with 16 bases between. This CDR3 has 15 amino acids. The chain's CDR3 is CASSGGGASDYGYTF. The DNA of the CDR3 is TGTGCCAGCAGCGGCGGGGGGGCTTCGGACTATGGCTACACCTTC.

This clonotype was detected only once. The chain joins TRBV5-1 to TRBJ2-3; TRBD1 matches at 8 bases. V lost 4 bases and J lost 6; bases outside the gene matches: 7. The CDR3 sequence is 14 residues long. Germline V CDR1 and CDR2: SGHRS, YFSETQ. CDR3 sequence reads: CASSGGTGRDTQYF. Written as DNA, the CDR3 is TGCGCCAGCAGCGGAGGGACAGGACGGGATACGCAGTATTTT.

The rearrangement uses TRBV4-1 and TRBJ1-5; TRBD1 aligns across 8 bases. After removal of 2 bases from V and 0 bases from J, the junction contained 15 bases not matched to a gene. Germline V gene sequence: CDR1 MGHRA, CDR2 YSYEKL. The length of the CDR3 is 20 residues. As DNA, the CDR3 is TGCGCCAGCAGCCAATGGCGGGAGCAGGGGGCGCGTCATAGCAATCAGCCCCAGCATTTT. Its protein is CASSQWREQGARHSNQPQHF.

The genes are TRBV3-1 and TRBJ2-1; 9 bases are shared with TRBD2. CDR1 is LGHDT, CDR2 YNNKEL, per germline (reference sequence). This CDR3 spans 14 amino acids. The ends lost 4 bases at V and 8 bases at J; junction bases unmatched: 6. The CDR3 sequence: CASSLAGVRHEQFF. In DNA, the CDR3 is TGTGCCAGCAGCCTAGCGGGGGTAAGACATGAGCAGTTCTTC.